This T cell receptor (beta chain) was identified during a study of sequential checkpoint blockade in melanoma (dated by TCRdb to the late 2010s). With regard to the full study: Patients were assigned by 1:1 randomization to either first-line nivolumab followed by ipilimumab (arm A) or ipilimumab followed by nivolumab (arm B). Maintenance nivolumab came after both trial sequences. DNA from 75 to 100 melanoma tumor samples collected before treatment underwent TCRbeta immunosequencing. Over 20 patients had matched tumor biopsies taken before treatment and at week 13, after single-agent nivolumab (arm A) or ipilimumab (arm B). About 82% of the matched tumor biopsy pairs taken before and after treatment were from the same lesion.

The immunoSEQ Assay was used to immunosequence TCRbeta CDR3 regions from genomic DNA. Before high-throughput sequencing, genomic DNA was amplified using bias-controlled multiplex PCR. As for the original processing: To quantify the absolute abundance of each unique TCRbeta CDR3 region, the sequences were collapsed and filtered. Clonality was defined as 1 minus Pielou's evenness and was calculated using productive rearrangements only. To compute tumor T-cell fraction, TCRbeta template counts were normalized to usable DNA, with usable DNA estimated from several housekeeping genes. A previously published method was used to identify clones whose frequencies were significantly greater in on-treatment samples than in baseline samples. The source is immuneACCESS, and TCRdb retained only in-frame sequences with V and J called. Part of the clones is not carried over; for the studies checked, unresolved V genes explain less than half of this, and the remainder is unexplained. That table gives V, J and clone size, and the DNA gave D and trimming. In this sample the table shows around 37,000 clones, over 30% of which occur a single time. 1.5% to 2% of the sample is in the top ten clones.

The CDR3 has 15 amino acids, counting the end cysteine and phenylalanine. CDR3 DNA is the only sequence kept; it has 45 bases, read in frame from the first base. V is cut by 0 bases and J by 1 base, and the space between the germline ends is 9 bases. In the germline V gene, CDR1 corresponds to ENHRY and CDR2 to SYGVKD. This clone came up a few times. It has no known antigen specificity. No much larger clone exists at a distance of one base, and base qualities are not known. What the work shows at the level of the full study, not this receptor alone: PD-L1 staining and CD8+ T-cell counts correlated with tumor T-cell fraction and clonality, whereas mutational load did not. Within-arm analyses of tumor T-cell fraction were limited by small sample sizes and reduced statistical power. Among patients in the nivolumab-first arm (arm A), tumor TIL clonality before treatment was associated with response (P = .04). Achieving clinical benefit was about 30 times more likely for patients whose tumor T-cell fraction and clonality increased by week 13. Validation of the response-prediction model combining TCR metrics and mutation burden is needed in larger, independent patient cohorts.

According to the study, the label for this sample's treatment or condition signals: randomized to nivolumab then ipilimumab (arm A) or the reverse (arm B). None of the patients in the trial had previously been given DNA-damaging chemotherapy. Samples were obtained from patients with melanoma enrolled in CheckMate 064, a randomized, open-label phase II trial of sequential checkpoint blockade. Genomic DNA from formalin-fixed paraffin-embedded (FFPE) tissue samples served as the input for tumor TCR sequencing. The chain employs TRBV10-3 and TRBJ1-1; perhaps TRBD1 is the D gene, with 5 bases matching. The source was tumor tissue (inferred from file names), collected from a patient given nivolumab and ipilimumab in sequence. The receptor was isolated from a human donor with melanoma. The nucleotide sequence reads TGTGCCATCAGTGAGTCGGGGGGAGGGAACACTGAAGCTTTCTTT. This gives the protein CAISESGGGNTEAFF.